The next 9 T cell receptor beta chains were all read from a single sample in a study of identical twins. TCRdb reprocessed the 5' RACE reads via MiXCR and lists one record per CDR3 protein. This table has 220,000 or so distinct CDR3 sequences, roughly 7% appearing once. This sample was also put to use in a study of yellow fever vaccine responses in identical twins.

The sequenced material came from memory (CD45RO+) T cells sorted from blood. The receptors were gathered from a woman aged 18-29 years in good health.

The V gene is TRBV12-3 or TRBV12-4, the J gene TRBJ2-1, with 10 nucleotides matching TRBD1. This CDR3 spans 15 amino acids. With V trimmed by 6 bases and J by 9 bases, 11 bases remained unmatched. The CDR3 nucleotides are TGTGCCAGCAGCCCTATTCGGGACAGGGGTGCTGAGCAGTTCTTC. Protein sequence: CASSPIRDRGAEQFF.

The chain uses TRBV5-1 and TRBJ1-1; TRBD1 matches 9 bases. The CDR3 has 15 residues. With V trimmed by 4 bases and J by 5 bases, 9 bases remained unmatched. Germline V gene sequence: CDR1 SGHRS, CDR2 YFSETQ. The CDR3 is CASSALQGASTEAFF. In DNA form, the CDR3 reads TGCGCCAGCAGCGCCTTACAGGGGGCATCGACTGAAGCTTTCTTT.

This clonotype was detected many times. The J gene is TRBJ2-3, the V gene TRBV5-1, with TRBD2 matching over 8 bases. This CDR3 is built from 15 residues. Trimming cost V 4 bases and J 6 bases; bases outside gene matches: 10. Germline V gene data show CDR1 as SGHRS and CDR2 as YFSETQ. This chain's CDR3 is CASSQGAGVRDTQYF. The CDR3 bases are TGCGCCAGCAGCCAGGGAGCGGGAGTACGTGATACGCAGTATTTT.

This clonotype appeared a few times. The genes are TRBV6-4 and TRBJ2-1; D perhaps matches TRBD1 (6 bases). Between the trimmed V and J ends, which lost 2 bases and 0 bases, there was a span of 8 bases. This CDR3 is 15 amino acids long. Germline V lookup: CDR1 MRHNA, CDR2 SNTAGT. In DNA form, the CDR3 reads TGTGCCAGCAGTGACCGAGGGGGCTCCTACAATGAGCAGTTCTTC. It encodes CASSDRGGSYNEQFF.

This clonotype was observed many times. The chain combines TRBV25-1 with TRBJ2-2; D remains unclear. The V end lost 3 bases, the J end lost 6 bases, and 11 bases lay between the germline ends. This CDR3 contains 14 residues. CDR1 is MGHDK and CDR2 is SYGVNS in the germline V gene. The CDR3 nucleotides read TGTGCCAGCAGTGATCGTCCCGAACCCGGGGAGCTGTTTTTT. It specifies CASSDRPEPGELFF.

Ten or more counts support this clonotype. The chain links TRBV28 to TRBJ2-7; 7 bases map to TRBD1. J was trimmed by 0 bases and V by 7 bases; bases with no gene match: 6. The CDR3 has 14 residues. Germline CDR1 is MDHEN and CDR2 is SYDVKM. The CDR3 loop reads CASTKTGNSYEQYF. The CDR3 DNA follows: TGTGCCAGCACCAAGACAGGGAACTCCTACGAGCAGTACTTC.

Ten or more counts support this clonotype. The V gene is TRBV12-3 or TRBV12-4, the J gene TRBJ2-7; 12 bases line up with TRBD2. V was pared by 6 bases and J by 6 bases, with 9 bases of the junction left unmatched. The CDR3 is made up of 15 amino acids. CDR3 loop: CASSRTSGKSGEQYF. DNA for the CDR3: TGTGCCAGCAGCCGGACTAGCGGGAAGAGCGGCGAGCAGTACTTC.

This rearrangement joins TRBV11-2 to TRBJ2-1; D is tentatively TRBD1 or TRBD2 (7 bases each). V was cut by 0 bases and J by 4 bases, with 22 bases left in between. CDR3 length: 19 residues. Germline CDR1 and CDR2: SGHAT and FQNNGV. The CDR3 sequence: CASSLDRRQGGIRYNEQFF. The CDR3, as DNA: TGTGCCAGCAGCTTAGATCGGCGGCAGGGGGGGATCAGATACAATGAGCAGTTCTTC.

This clonotype has more than one count but fewer than ten. The rearrangement joins TRBV27 to TRBJ2-2; D is possibly TRBD1 (6 bases). The germline CDR1 and CDR2 sequences are MNHEY and SMNVEV (reference sequence). Trimming took off 6 bases at V and 4 bases at J, with 12 bases between the two ends. CDR3 length: 14 amino acids. CDR3 nucleotides: TGTGCCAGCAGGGGGGTAGGGGGCACCGGGGAGCTGTTTTTT. Protein product: CASRGVGGTGELFF.